A single sample gave rise to the 27 T cell receptor beta chains below, sequenced in a study of CD8+CD57+ T cells in acquired aplastic anemia. The study profiled TCR beta VDJ and CDR3 using genomic DNA as template. MiXCR, applied by TCRdb to the reads, yields one record per CDR3 protein. The sample contains around 230,000 distinct CDR3 sequences, 61% of which appear only once. Sequenced input: sorted CD4+, CD8+, or CD8+CD57+ T cells (not recorded which) from PBMCs. Receptors originate from a human donor in good health.

The chain combines TRBV7-8 with TRBJ1-3; D is unresolved. CDR1 and CDR2 from the germline V gene are SGHVS and FQNEAQ. V was pared by 0 bases and J by 1 base, with 7 bases between. The CDR3 contains 15 residues. In DNA, the CDR3 is TGTGCCAGCAGCTTAGCGTTCCGATCTGGAAACACCATATATTTT. Protein product: CASSLAFRSGNTIYF.

This clonotype was seen many times. The J gene is TRBJ2-7, the V gene TRBV20-1; 9 positions match TRBD2. The CDR3 loop spans 15 amino acids. Trimming cost V 0 bases and J 0 bases; bases outside gene matches: 3. The germline CDR1 and CDR2 sequences are DFQATT and SNEGSKA (reference sequence). The CDR3 here is CSARDWTSDSYEQYF. The CDR3 bases are TGCAGTGCTAGAGATTGGACTAGCGACTCCTACGAGCAGTACTTC.

This clonotype was counted at least ten times. The chain has TRBV9 and TRBJ2-1; D is undetermined. In germline, CDR1 is SGDLS, CDR2 YYNGEE. Trimming took off 0 bases at V and 0 bases at J, with 7 bases between the two ends. The CDR3 totals 15 residues. Written as DNA, the CDR3 is TGTGCCAGCAGCGTAGGTGCGAGCTCCTACAATGAGCAGTTCTTC. This codes for CASSVGASSYNEQFF. Full variable domain (remainder filled in from reference TRBV9 and TRBJ2-1): DSGVTQTPKHLITATGQRVTLRCSPRSGDLSVYWYQQSLDQGLQFLIQYYNGEERAKGNILERFSAQQFPDLHSELNLSSLELGDSALYFCASSVGASSYNEQFFGPGTRLTVL.

The table lists this clonotype with many counts. The genes are TRBV7-9 and TRBJ1-2; 9 nucleotides align to TRBD1. V lost 1 base to trimming and J lost 5 bases; unmatched junction nucleotides: 2. The CDR3 extends over 14 amino acids. Per the germline V gene, CDR1 is SEHNR and CDR2 is FQNEAQ (reference sequence). The CDR3 is CASSLGTGDYGYTF. The CDR3 DNA reads TGTGCCAGCAGCTTAGGGACAGGGGATTATGGCTACACCTTC. Supplemented by reference TRBV7-9 and TRBJ1-2, the full variable domain reads DTGVSQNPRHKITKRGQNVTFRCDPISEHNRLYWYRQTLGQGPEFLTYFQNEAQLEKSRLLSDRFSAERPKGSFSTLEIQRTEQGDSAMYLCASSLGTGDYGYTFGSGTRLTVV.

The rearrangement uses TRBV3-1 and TRBJ2-1; TRBD2 matches at 7 bases. The germline gives CDR1 LGHDT, CDR2 YNNKEL (reference sequence). V lost 5 bases to trimming and J lost 1 base; unmatched junction nucleotides: 8. The CDR3 totals 16 residues. The CDR3 loop reads CASSTDLAVSYNEQFF. Written as DNA, the CDR3 is TGTGCCAGCAGCACCGATCTAGCGGTATCCTACAATGAGCAGTTCTTC.

The chain joins TRBV7-2 to TRBJ2-7, with TRBD2 matching over 8 bases. Germline V gene data show CDR1 as SGHTA and CDR2 as FQGNSA. The CDR3 is 17 amino acids. With V trimmed by 5 bases and J by 1 base, 13 bases remained unmatched. This CDR3 reads CASSPWPTGGLSYEQYF. CDR3 DNA sequence: TGTGCCAGCAGCCCCTGGCCTACGGGGGGGTTATCCTACGAGCAGTACTTC.

This clonotype turned up a few times. The chain is built from TRBV7-9 and TRBJ1-6, with a tentative D call TRBD1 (5 bases). Germline V CDR1 and CDR2: SEHNR, FQNEAQ (reference sequence). Trimming took off 5 bases at V and 13 bases at J, with 18 bases between the two ends. The CDR3 length is 14 residues. CDR3 sequence (DNA): TGTGCCAGCAGCAAACACGAGGGGTCGGTGCCCCTCCACTTT. This encodes CASSKHEGSVPLHF. Based on the CDR3 plus reference TRBV7-9 and TRBJ1-6, the full variable domain is DTGVSQNPRHKITKRGQNVTFRCDPISEHNRLYWYRQTLGQGPEFLTYFQNEAQLEKSRLLSDRFSAERPKGSFSTLEIQRTEQGDSAMYLCASSKHEGSVPLHFGNGTRLTVT.

The V gene is TRBV13, the J gene TRBJ1-3; possibly TRBD1 for D (5 bases). This CDR3 has 14 amino acids. The V and J ends lost 4 bases and 4 bases respectively, with 11 bases between them. Germline V gene sequence: CDR1 PRHDT, CDR2 FYEKMQ (reference sequence). CDR3 nucleotide sequence: TGTGCCAGCAGCTCCCAGCGACAGGGAAACACCATATATTTT. Amino acid sequence: CASSSQRQGNTIYF.

On this clonotype itself: One end of the junction varies from germline; a read error may be responsible. The chain couples TRBV7-8 to TRBJ1-1, with no clear D. The CDR3 consists of 13 residues. Germline CDR1 and CDR2: SGHVS and FQNEAQ. CDR3 sequence (DNA): TGTGCTAGCAGCTTGGTCCCTCACACTGAAGCTTTCTTT. Translated, it gives CASSLVPHTEAFF.

Many counts were recorded for this clonotype. This chain joins TRBV9 and TRBJ1-6; TRBD1 might be the D (5 bases). This CDR3 is 15 amino acids long. The ends were cut back, 0 bases at V and 7 bases at J, with 11 bases in the middle. CDR1 and CDR2 (germline): SGDLS, YYNGEE. The CDR3 DNA reads TGTGCCAGCAGCGTAGAAGGGGCGGAGAATTCACCCCTCCACTTT. Residues: CASSVEGAENSPLHF.

The chain is built from TRBV12-3 or TRBV12-4 and TRBJ2-7; D gene ambiguous. This CDR3 spans 13 amino acids. The CDR3 here is CASGARPNGEQYF. In DNA, the CDR3 is TGTGCTAGTGGTGCTCGCCCCAACGGCGAGCAGTACTTC.

The sample holds many counts of this clonotype. V usage is TRBV20-1 and J usage is TRBJ1-2; the D is unclear. The V gene lost 5 bases and the J gene lost 4 bases, with 20 bases spanning the gap. CDR3 size: 15 residues. Germline CDR1 is DFQATT and CDR2 is SNEGSKA (reference sequence). The CDR3 loop reads CSASTPEVSGYGYTF. For the CDR3, the DNA is TGCAGTGCTTCTACCCCGGAGGTATCGGGCTATGGCTACACCTTC.

This clonotype was seen more than once but under ten times. The V call is TRBV7-9, the J call TRBJ1-1, with 7 bases identical to TRBD1. The CDR3 totals 13 residues. V lost 4 bases and J lost 4; bases outside the gene matches: 3. Germline loops: CDR1 SEHNR, CDR2 FQNEAQ (reference sequence). This CDR3 is CASSSQGGTEAFF. The CDR3 region has the DNA TGTGCCAGCAGCTCCCAGGGGGGCACTGAAGCTTTCTTT.

This clonotype appeared a few times. V usage is TRBV12-3 or TRBV12-4 and J usage is TRBJ1-2; D remains unclear. CDR3 length: 15 residues. V was cut by 2 bases and J by 1 base, with 11 bases left in between. Here the CDR3 DNA reads TGTGCCAGCAGTTTAAAGGGCAGCCTTAACTATGGCTACACCTTC. Encoded protein: CASSLKGSLNYGYTF.

This clonotype was detected many times. The chain carries TRBV5-1 and TRBJ2-7; TRBD1 aligns across 7 bases. The V and J ends lost 4 bases and 3 bases, in that order; junction bases with no gene match: 13. CDR1 and CDR2 from the germline V gene are SGHRS and YFSETQ. The CDR3 is 16 amino acids. The CDR3 DNA is TGCGCCAGCAGCGCGCAGGGGGTGCGTGGTGACTACGAGCAGTACTTC. Amino acid sequence: CASSAQGVRGDYEQYF.

V is TRBV5-1 and J is TRBJ2-5; the match to TRBD2 covers 12 bases. The CDR3 length is 18 residues. Germline CDR1 reads SGHRS; CDR2 reads YFSETQ. V lost 4 bases, J lost 4 bases, and 14 bases stayed unmatched. The CDR3, as DNA: TGCGCCAGCAGCAGAACGACTAGCGGGAGCGAGGTAGGAGAGACCCAGTACTTC. It codes for CASSRTTSGSEVGETQYF.

Written as DNA, the CDR3 is TGTGCCACCAGCAGCGGGAGCTTCGCAGATACGCAGTATTTT. It encodes CATSSGSFADTQYF. The rearrangement uses TRBV15 and TRBJ2-3; D may be TRBD2 (6 bases). The CDR3 is 14 amino acids. V dropped 3 bases and J dropped 4 bases, with 11 bases sitting between them. Germline-derived CDR1 and CDR2 are LNHNV and YYDKDF (reference sequence).

This clonotype was seen at least ten times. The genes are TRBV7-8 and TRBJ1-2, with unresolved D. This CDR3 contains 12 residues. The V gene lost 1 base and the J gene lost 6 bases, with 6 bases spanning the gap. The germline gives CDR1 SGHVS, CDR2 FQNEAQ. The CDR3 coding sequence is TGTGCCAGCAGCTTAGAGTACGATGGCTACACCTTC. Amino acid sequence: CASSLEYDGYTF.

The J gene is TRBJ1-1, the V gene TRBV25-1; D call uncertain. V was clipped by 6 bases and J by 6 bases, with 14 bases between them. The CDR3 is made up of 13 amino acids. CDR1 is MGHDK, CDR2 SYGVNS, per germline. CDR3 residues: CASSQRRNAEAFF. The CDR3 coding sequence is TGTGCCAGCAGCCAACGGCGAAACGCTGAAGCTTTCTTT.

This clonotype appeared many times. The chain links TRBV6-2 or TRBV6-3 to TRBJ2-5, with 10 bases identical to TRBD1. Germline CDR1 and CDR2: MNHEY and SVGEGT. V gave up 6 bases and J gave up 0 bases; unmatched junction bases: 13. This CDR3 spans 18 amino acids. CDR3: CASSPTVSGTGDQETQYF. The CDR3 coding sequence is TGTGCCAGCAGCCCGACCGTTTCCGGGACAGGGGACCAAGAGACCCAGTACTTC.

The CDR3 DNA is TGTGCCAGCAGTTCTGCCACTGAGCAGTTCTTC. Amino acid sequence: CASSSATEQFF. The gene calls are TRBV7-9 and TRBJ2-1; D remains ambiguous. Trimming removed 6 bases at V and 9 bases at J, with 9 bases between. There are 11 residues in the CDR3. The germline V gene encodes CDR1 SEHNR and CDR2 FQNEAQ (reference sequence).

V is TRBV20-1 and J is TRBJ2-1; 10 nucleotides align to TRBD1. The V gene's germline CDR1 is DFQATT and CDR2 SNEGSKA (reference sequence). Trimming removed 5 bases from V and 8 bases from J; junction bases left unmatched: 9. The CDR3 length is 14 residues. The CDR3 DNA follows: TGCAGTGCTGTAACCGGGACAGGGGCCGATGAGCAGTTCTTC. It is translated as CSAVTGTGADEQFF.

This chain links TRBV20-1 with TRBJ2-5; D remains unclear. The CDR3 loop spans 14 amino acids. V was shortened by 0 bases and J by 1 base, with 9 bases between the two germline ends. CDR1 DFQATT and CDR2 SNEGSKA come from the germline V gene (reference sequence). Here the CDR3 DNA reads TGCAGTGCTAGAGATCCAGGTCCCCAAGAGACCCAGTACTTC. Residues: CSARDPGPQETQYF.

The chain combines TRBV15 with TRBJ1-2, with TRBD1 matching over 7 bases. V trimming: 1 base; J trimming: 1 base; junction bases outside the gene matches: 6. The germline CDR1 and CDR2 sequences are LNHNV and YYDKDF (reference sequence). This CDR3 has 16 residues. CDR3 DNA: TGTGCCACCAGCAGAGGAGGGGGCGGGAATAACTATGGCTACACCTTC. Translated, it gives CATSRGGGGNNYGYTF.

The V gene is TRBV15, the J gene TRBJ2-5; TRBD1 aligns across 8 bases. The ends lost 5 bases at V and 4 bases at J; junction bases unmatched: 0. Germline assignment: CDR1 LNHNV and CDR2 YYDKDF (reference sequence). The length of the CDR3 is 12 residues. CDR3 sequence reads: CATSGQGETQYF. DNA of the CDR3: TGTGCCACCAGCGGACAGGGAGAGACCCAGTACTTC.

As to this clonotype: Likely a read error: the CDR3 ends without its conserved phenylalanine or tryptophan. The limits of the CDR3 on the DNA are not certain, so only TCRdb's listed CDR3 is given. The chain is built from TRBV20-1 and TRBJ1-2; TRBD1, the table's D call, was not compared with the DNA. Germline values: CDR1 DFQATT, CDR2 SNEGSKA (reference sequence). The CDR3 adds up to 12 amino acids, both ends counted. CDR3: CSAREDRGQGWL.

This clonotype came up once. This chain joins TRBV5-1 and TRBJ1-4; 9 bases align to TRBD1. V was clipped by 0 bases and J by 6 bases; unmatched bases: 3. Germline V CDR1 and CDR2: SGHRS, YFSETQ. The CDR3 contains 15 residues. The CDR3 sequence: CASSLGGDRDEKLFF. The CDR3 bases are TGCGCCAGCAGCTTGGGGGGGGACAGGGATGAAAAACTGTTTTTT.